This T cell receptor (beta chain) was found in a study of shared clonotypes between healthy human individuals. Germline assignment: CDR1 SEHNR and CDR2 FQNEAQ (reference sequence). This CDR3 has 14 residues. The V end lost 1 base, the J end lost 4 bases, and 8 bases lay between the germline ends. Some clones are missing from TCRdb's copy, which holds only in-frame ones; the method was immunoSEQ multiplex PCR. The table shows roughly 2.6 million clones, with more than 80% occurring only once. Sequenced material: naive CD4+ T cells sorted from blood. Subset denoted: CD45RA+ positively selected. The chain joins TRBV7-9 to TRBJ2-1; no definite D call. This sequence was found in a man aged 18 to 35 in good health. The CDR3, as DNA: TGTGCCAGCAGCTTAGGTTTAGGATACAATGAGCAGTTCTTC. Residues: CASSLGLGYNEQFF.